The sample holds a few counts of the clone carrying this T cell receptor (beta chain). Its antigen is currently unknown. The sample comes from a study of T cell responses to AZD1222 COVID-19 vaccine. Notes on the study in general: Two AZD1222 administrations were followed by greater Spike-specific TCR breadth and depth.

Measured with immunoSEQ multiplex PCR; TCRdb has only the in-frame clones, and not every one. This sample has approximately 140,000 clones, with around nine tenths found just once. Trimming left V 0 bases short and J 4 bases short, with 13 bases between. The CDR3 runs 15 residues. Germline values: CDR1 SGDLS, CDR2 YYNGEE. The V and J genes are TRBV9 and TRBJ1-1; no clear D gene. This clonotype was obtained from an adult in good health. Specimen: peripheral blood, collected on day 0 of AZD1222 vaccination. CDR3 coding DNA: TGTGCCAGCAGCGTAGTAGATACTCTGGGCACTGAAGCTTTCTTT. Translation gives CASSVVDTLGTEAFF.